A single sample gave rise to the 10 T cell receptor beta chains below, sequenced in a study of blood T cell repertoires in COVID-19. The data were produced by immunoSEQ multiplex PCR, yet TCRdb's version contains in-frame clones alone and is incomplete. The sample yields approximately 100,000 clones, around 81% seen once. Sequencing used peripheral blood. The receptors were gathered from a human donor in a cohort sampled during active COVID-19.

V and J are TRBV4-3 and TRBJ2-1; 9 bases line up with TRBD2. J lost 6 bases, V lost 0 bases, and 6 bases had no gene match. Germline V gene data show CDR1 as LGHNA and CDR2 as YSLEER. This CDR3 is built from 16 residues. The CDR3 sequence is CASSQDVPTSGNEQFF. The CDR3 DNA is TGCGCCAGCAGCCAAGATGTCCCGACTAGCGGCAATGAGCAGTTCTTC.

In nucleotides, the CDR3 is TGTGCCAGCAGTCCCCATAGGGGAAGAACTTATGGCTACACCTTC. It translates to CASSPHRGRTYGYTF. The chain carries TRBV27 and TRBJ1-2; weak D call: TRBD1 (5 bases). Germline V gene sequence: CDR1 MNHEY, CDR2 SMNVEV (reference sequence). V was cut by 5 bases and J by 5 bases, with 18 bases left in between. This CDR3 is built from 15 residues.

The DNA of the CDR3 is TGTGCCAGCAGCGAACAGGGTATCAGGGATGGCTACACCTTC. Protein: CASSEQGIRDGYTF. The chain links TRBV5-4 to TRBJ1-2; possible D gene TRBD1, 6 bases. CDR3 length equals 14 residues. From germline, CDR1 is SGHNT and CDR2 YYREEE (reference sequence). Trimming cost V 4 bases and J 6 bases, with 16 bases left between them.

The CDR3 sequence: CASSPGGSAGGYTF. The CDR3 DNA reads as TGTGCCAGCAGCCCGGGAGGAAGCGCGGGTGGCTACACCTTC. The V and J genes are TRBV7-3 and TRBJ1-2; D is unclear. Germline CDR1 and CDR2: SGHTA and FQGTGA. V was pared by 5 bases and J by 7 bases, with 17 bases between. This CDR3 has 14 amino acids.

This clone has just a few counts. As DNA, the CDR3 is TGTGCCAGCAGTTCAGGGGTCGGTCAGCCCCAGCATTTT. This translates into CASSSGVGQPQHF. The chain links TRBV5-5 to TRBJ1-5; D possibly corresponds to TRBD1 (6 bases). The germline CDR1 and CDR2 sequences are SGHKS and YYEKEE (reference sequence). The CDR3 is made up of 13 amino acids. V was pared by 5 bases and J by 6 bases, with 12 bases between.

The sample holds one count of this clone. The genes are TRBV2 and TRBJ2-7; no firm D call. The CDR3 totals 10 residues. The ends were cut back, 6 bases at V and 4 bases at J, with 4 bases in the middle. Per the germline V gene, CDR1 is SNHLY and CDR2 is FYNNEI. CDR3 sequence: CASSSYEQYF. The CDR3 nucleotides are TGTGCCAGCAGCTCGTACGAGCAGTACTTC.

The chain combines TRBV5-4 with TRBJ1-2; 7 positions agree with TRBD1. Germline V CDR1 and CDR2: SGHNT, YYREEE (reference sequence). CDR3 size: 16 residues. The trim removed 1 base at V and 1 base at J, leaving 7 bases unmatched. The CDR3 is CASSLPRDSFNYGYTF. DNA for the CDR3: TGTGCCAGCAGCTTGCCTAGGGACAGCTTTAACTATGGCTACACCTTC.

The rearrangement links TRBV27 to TRBJ2-1, with 7 bases fitting TRBD2. CDR3 size: 15 residues. V was pared by 5 bases and J by 2 bases, with 6 bases of the junction left unmatched. In germline, CDR1 is MNHEY, CDR2 SMNVEV (reference sequence). The chain's CDR3 is CASSKSSGAYNEQFF. In DNA form, the CDR3 reads TGTGCCAGCAGTAAATCTAGCGGAGCCTACAATGAGCAGTTCTTC.

This clone was counted once. The chain links TRBV30 to TRBJ2-1; D perhaps matches TRBD2 (5 bases). This CDR3 comprises 14 residues. V was trimmed by 1 base and J by 5 bases, leaving 12 bases between them. Germline values: CDR1 GTSNPN, CDR2 SVGIG (reference sequence). CDR3 in DNA: TGTGCCTGGAGTGCCGGGATCCATAACAATGAGCAGTTCTTC. Protein: CAWSAGIHNNEQFF.

The chain has TRBV7-2 and TRBJ1-3, with TRBD1 as a possible D gene (6 bases). Germline assignment: CDR1 SGHTA and CDR2 FQGNSA. CDR3 length equals 15 residues. The V end lost 6 bases, the J end lost 1 base, and 13 bases lay between the germline ends. The CDR3 bases are TGTGCCAGCAGTCCACAGGGTGTATCTGGAAACACCATATATTTT. It codes for CASSPQGVSGNTIYF.